This T cell receptor beta chain emerged from a study of tumor-infiltrating lymphocytes in primary liver carcinoma. Starting from roughly 0.5 ug of total RNA, TCR beta cDNA was produced with a primer in the constant region. Construction of TCR beta libraries relied on three successive nested multiplex PCR rounds employing slightly modified ARM-PCR. Primers for the first two PCR rounds were TRBV1-TRBV30 forward primers and a C-beta reverse primer (10 cycles per round). In TCRdb, the multiplex PCR reads were re-called with MiXCR into one record per CDR3 protein. The sample includes fewer than 110,000 distinct CDR3 sequences, 55% to 80% of them seen just once. Total RNA and DNA came together from about 21-30 mg of bulk tissue without cell sorting. Germline CDR1 SQVTM, CDR2 ANQGSEA. CDR3 length: 13 amino acids. For this clonotype: Mismatch with germline at one junction end may stem from a read error.

This clonotype was obtained from a woman in her fifties or sixties with primary liver carcinoma and hepatitis B virus infection. The chain uses TRBV29-1 and TRBJ1-1; D is perhaps TRBD1 (6 bases). Material: liver tumor tissue from sampling region 2. Sample subset: tumor region T2, inferior pole. For the CDR3, the DNA is TGCAGCATTGAATACGACAGGAACGTTGAAGCTTTCTTT. This gives the protein CSIEYDRNVEAFF.